These 23 T cell receptor beta chains originate from one sample sequenced in a study of blood T cell repertoires in COVID-19. The data were produced by immunoSEQ multiplex PCR, yet TCRdb's version contains in-frame clones alone and is incomplete. The sample has roughly 10,000 clones; roughly nine tenths are singletons. Sequencing was carried out using peripheral blood. Every receptor here comes from a young man with active or convalescent COVID-19.

In nucleotides, the CDR3 is TGTGCCAGCAGCGAATACGGGACTAGCGGACTCTACGAGCAGTACTTC. This gives the protein CASSEYGTSGLYEQYF. The chain links TRBV9 to TRBJ2-7, with 11 nucleotides matching TRBD2. Germline assignment: CDR1 SGDLS and CDR2 YYNGEE. The CDR3 is 16 amino acids. Germline trimming cut 3 bases from V and 3 bases from J; bases unmatched to any gene: 8.

This chain joins TRBV2 and TRBJ2-5; the D is unclear. Between the trimmed V and J ends, which lost 1 base and 7 bases, there was a span of 10 bases. This CDR3 region has 13 residues. Germline V gene data show CDR1 as SNHLY and CDR2 as FYNNEI. The CDR3 reads CASSEEQTATQYF. CDR3 in DNA: TGTGCCAGCAGTGAAGAACAAACAGCGACCCAGTACTTC.

This sequence joins TRBV10-3 and TRBJ2-1, with 9 bases lining up with TRBD2. There are 13 residues in the CDR3. V was clipped by 11 bases and J by 7 bases; unmatched bases: 9. Germline CDR1 reads ENHRY; CDR2 reads SYGVKD. This chain's CDR3 is CAPSGGRENEQFF. CDR3 DNA: TGTGCCCCCAGCGGGGGGAGGGAAAATGAGCAGTTCTTC.

CDR3 sequence reads: CASSHRDRGRGEYGYTF. Here the CDR3 DNA reads TGCGCCAGCAGCCACCGGGACAGAGGGCGCGGAGAATATGGCTACACCTTC. The rearrangement joins TRBV4-1 to TRBJ1-2; 7 nucleotides align to TRBD1. Germline-derived CDR1 and CDR2 are MGHRA and YSYEKL. After removal of 3 bases from V and 5 bases from J, the junction contained 15 bases not matched to a gene. This CDR3 spans 17 amino acids.

The rearrangement uses TRBV6-5 and TRBJ1-2; D uncertain. V was clipped by 5 bases and J by 3 bases, with 10 bases between them. Germline V gene sequence: CDR1 MNHEY, CDR2 SVGAGI. The length of the CDR3 is 13 residues. CDR3 sequence (DNA): TGTGCCAGCAGTCCGTCCGCGGACTATGGCTACACCTTC. It yields the protein CASSPSADYGYTF.

This clone was found once. The chain links TRBV11-2 to TRBJ2-7; D uncertain. There are 15 residues in the CDR3. Germline CDR1 SGHAT, CDR2 FQNNGV. The V gene lost 1 base and the J gene lost 0 bases, with 10 bases spanning the gap. The CDR3 reads CASSLGVRSSYEQYF. The CDR3, as DNA: TGTGCCAGCAGCTTAGGGGTGCGGAGCTCCTACGAGCAGTACTTC.

The chain carries TRBV5-8 and TRBJ2-7; D unclear. Between the trimmed V and J ends, which lost 8 bases and 5 bases, there was a span of 14 bases. CDR3 length: 12 residues. From germline, CDR1 is SGHTS and CDR2 YDEGEE. In DNA form, the CDR3 reads TGTGCCAGTAGTCATAGAATCCACGAGCAGTACGTC. It codes for CASSHRIHEQYV.

The chain is built from TRBV12-3 or TRBV12-4 and TRBJ2-7; the match to TRBD1 covers 8 bases. V was clipped by 6 bases and J by 2 bases; unmatched bases: 3. CDR3 size: 13 residues. Written as DNA, the CDR3 is TGTGCCAGCAGGACGACAGGGGCCTACGAGCAGTACTTC. Protein sequence: CASRTTGAYEQYF.

The chain uses TRBV7-9 and TRBJ1-1; 7 positions agree with TRBD1. Germline CDR1 reads SEHNR; CDR2 reads FQNEAQ (reference sequence). CDR3 length: 14 amino acids. The V segment lost 5 bases and the J segment 8 bases; nucleotides outside the gene matches: 11. CDR3 nucleotide sequence: TGTGCCAGCAGCCGACAGGGAGCCGATATCGAAGCTTTCTTT. Translated: CASSRQGADIEAFF.

V and J are TRBV6-6 and TRBJ1-6, with TRBD1 matching over 10 bases. This CDR3 is 14 amino acids long. CDR1 MNHNY and CDR2 SVGAGI come from the germline V gene (reference sequence). With V trimmed by 2 bases and J by 8 bases, 0 bases remained unmatched. The CDR3 DNA reads TGTGCCAGCAGTTACGGGACAGGGGATTCACCCCTCCACTTT. This encodes CASSYGTGDSPLHF.

The J gene is TRBJ1-1, the V gene TRBV7-9; 7 bases line up with TRBD1. V trimming: 5 bases; J trimming: 4 bases; junction bases outside the gene matches: 1. Germline loops: CDR1 SEHNR, CDR2 FQNEAQ (reference sequence). The CDR3 loop spans 12 amino acids. This chain's CDR3 is CASSHRGTEAFF. The CDR3 DNA is TGTGCCAGCAGCCACAGGGGCACTGAAGCTTTCTTT.

The chain is built from TRBV9 and TRBJ1-3, with 10 nucleotides matching TRBD1. V trimming: 5 bases; J trimming: 7 bases; junction bases outside the gene matches: 3. This CDR3 has 13 amino acids. The germline gives CDR1 SGDLS, CDR2 YYNGEE. CDR3 residues: CASRGTGVNTIYF. The CDR3 DNA reads as TGTGCCAGCAGAGGGACAGGGGTTAACACCATATATTTT. The full variable domain, completed using reference TRBV9 and TRBJ1-3, is DSGVTQTPKHLITATGQRVTLRCSPRSGDLSVYWYQQSLDQGLQFLIQYYNGEERAKGNILERFSAQQFPDLHSELNLSSLELGDSALYFCASRGTGVNTIYFGEGSWLTVV.

The chain uses TRBV10-3 and TRBJ1-2; 10 nucleotides line up with TRBD1. The CDR3 is made up of 18 amino acids. Germline CDR1 is ENHRY and CDR2 is SYGVKD. V gave up 2 bases and J gave up 3 bases; unmatched junction bases: 12. CDR3 in amino acids: CAISERPGQGSSDYGYTF. CDR3 in DNA: TGTGCCATCAGTGAGAGACCGGGACAGGGGTCTTCAGACTATGGCTACACCTTC.

This clone is categorized as medium-sized. The rearrangement uses TRBV9 and TRBJ1-6; D is possibly TRBD1 (6 bases). The CDR3 contains 14 residues. V lost 3 bases to trimming and J lost 8 bases, with 12 bases between them. The germline V gene has CDR1 SGDLS and CDR2 YYNGEE. CDR3 DNA sequence: TGTGCCAGCAGCGGAACAGGGAGCTATTCACCCCTCCACTTT. It codes for CASSGTGSYSPLHF.

The genes are TRBV27 and TRBJ2-5; TRBD2 is a possible D gene (6 bases). Germline V CDR1 and CDR2: MNHEY, SMNVEV (reference sequence). This CDR3 comprises 15 residues. The ends were cut back, 3 bases at V and 4 bases at J, with 15 bases in the middle. In nucleotides, the CDR3 is TGTGCCAGCAGTTTGCGACCCCGGGACTCAGAGACCCAGTACTTC. This translates into CASSLRPRDSETQYF.

The V gene is TRBV19, the J gene TRBJ2-1, with D perhaps TRBD2 (6 bases). The germline V and J ends were trimmed by 3 bases and 0 bases, with 15 bases remaining between them. CDR1 LNHDA and CDR2 SQIVND come from the germline V gene (reference sequence). The CDR3 has 17 amino acids. The CDR3, as DNA: TGTGCCAGTAGTATCATGGGCGGGGCTAGCTCCTACAATGAGCAGTTCTTC. Protein sequence: CASSIMGGASSYNEQFF.

The chain links TRBV19 to TRBJ2-5; 10 bases align to TRBD2. The length of the CDR3 is 16 residues. Trimming at V came to 1 base and at J to 4 bases, leaving 6 bases not matched to a gene. Germline V gene sequence: CDR1 LNHDA, CDR2 SQIVND (reference sequence). The CDR3 nucleotides read TGTGCCAGTAGTATAGGGCTAGCGGGGGCCGGAGAGACCCAGTACTTC. It codes for CASSIGLAGAGETQYF.

The J gene is TRBJ1-1, the V gene TRBV21-1; the table gives TRBD1 as D, unverified against the DNA. TRBV21-1 is recorded as a pseudogene. This CDR3 region has 12 residues. The DNA for the CDR3 is TGTGCCAGCAGCAGGACAAACACTGAAGCTTTCTTT. Amino acid sequence: CASSRTNTEAFF.

The chain employs TRBV6-1 and TRBJ2-3, with 11 bases lining up with TRBD2. Per the germline V gene, CDR1 is MNHNS and CDR2 is SASEGT. This CDR3 has 16 amino acids. The J segment lost 2 bases and the V segment lost 2 bases, leaving 3 bases of the junction unmatched. The CDR3 DNA reads as TGTGCCAGCAGTGAACTAGCGGGGGGCCCCACAGATACGCAGTATTTT. Protein: CASSELAGGPTDTQYF.

The J gene is TRBJ1-2, the V gene TRBV19, with D hard to call. The germline gives CDR1 LNHDA, CDR2 SQIVND (reference sequence). The CDR3 totals 14 residues. Deletions cut 5 bases from V and 1 base from J, with 11 bases between. The CDR3 bases are TGTGCCAGTAGTGACGGAGCAATTAACTATGGCTACACCTTC. It yields the protein CASSDGAINYGYTF. The variable domain in full, completed from reference TRBV19 and TRBJ1-2, reads DGGITQSPKYLFRKEGQNVTLSCEQNLNHDAMYWYRQDPGQGLRLIYYSQIVNDFQKGDIAEGYSVSREKKESFPLTVTSAQKNPTAFYLCASSDGAINYGYTFGSGTRLTVV.

This rearrangement joins TRBV7-9 to TRBJ1-1, with 8 bases matching TRBD1. Germline V lookup: CDR1 SEHNR, CDR2 FQNEAQ (reference sequence). Trimming cost V 4 bases and J 1 base; bases outside gene matches: 8. The CDR3 sequence is 16 residues long. The CDR3 loop is CASSSRDRSSNTEAFF. CDR3 DNA: TGTGCCAGCAGCTCCCGGGACAGGTCATCGAACACTGAAGCTTTCTTT.

This CDR3 reads CASSQRQGSGNTIYF. CDR3 bases: TGTGCCAGCAGCCAAAGACAGGGTTCTGGAAACACCATATATTTT. The rearrangement joins TRBV3-1 (or the pseudogene TRBV3-2) to TRBJ1-3, with TRBD1 matching 7 bases. CDR3 length: 15 residues. The junction had 2 bases not matched to a gene; V was cut back by 2 bases and J by 1 base. Germline V gene lookup returns CDR1 LGHDT and CDR2 YNNKEL (reference sequence).

V gene TRBV5-1 combines with J gene TRBJ2-1; 7 bases align to TRBD1. Germline lookup yields CDR1 SGHRS and CDR2 YFSETQ. The CDR3 runs 15 residues. The junction had 10 bases not matched to a gene; V was cut back by 5 bases and J by 5 bases. Written as DNA, the CDR3 is TGCGCCAGCAGTATTAGGACAGGCCATAACAATGAGCAGTTCTTC. Its protein is CASSIRTGHNNEQFF.